The next 20 T cell receptor beta chains were all read from a single sample in a study of T cells in Graves' hyperthyroidism and ophthalmopathy. Regions amplified from RNA transcripts were the TCR beta CDR3 regions. First-round RT-PCR of the TCR CDR3 relied on the HTBI primer set. TCRdb itself ran the multiplex PCR reads through MiXCR, one entry per CDR3 protein. Counted here are roughly 700,000 distinct CDR3 sequences, roughly a third occurring once; the ten biggest clones make up around 32%. The sequenced material came from blood. These receptors were collected from a woman aged 40 to 50 with Graves' hyperthyroidism.

This clonotype has a handful of counts. V is TRBV6-5 and J is TRBJ1-3; D remains unclear. Trimming took 0 bases from V and 2 from J, leaving 8 bases between them. Germline V CDR1 and CDR2: MNHEY, SVGAGI. The CDR3 has 15 amino acids. The chain's CDR3 is CASSYSKDTGNTIYF. CDR3 sequence (DNA): TGTGCCAGCAGTTACTCGAAGGATACTGGAAACACCATATATTTT.

As for this clonotype: A much larger clone lies a single base off, so this may be a read error. J is TRBJ1-1 and V is TRBV7-2; weak D call: TRBD1 (6 bases). The V end was cut by 0 bases, the J end by 7 bases, with 18 bases between. CDR3 size: 16 residues. Germline loops: CDR1 SGHTA, CDR2 FQGNSA. The CDR3 nucleotides read TGTGCCAGCAGCTTAGCCGGCAGGGGTGGGGGCCATGAAGCTTTCTTT. It yields the protein CASSLAGRGGGHEAFF.

The rearrangement uses TRBV9 and TRBJ1-1; D remains ambiguous. From germline, CDR1 is SGDLS and CDR2 YYNGEE. The CDR3 extends over 14 amino acids. Trimming shortened V by 0 bases and J by 4 bases, and 10 bases separated the two germline ends. The CDR3: CASSVGWEGTEAFF. The CDR3 region has the DNA TGTGCCAGCAGCGTAGGTTGGGAAGGCACTGAAGCTTTCTTT.

This clonotype has a count of ten or more. The V gene is TRBV7-9, the J gene TRBJ1-3; D is possibly TRBD1 (5 bases). The CDR3 is 17 amino acids. V was pared by 2 bases and J by 0 bases, with 14 bases between. Germline V lookup: CDR1 SEHNR, CDR2 FQNEAQ (reference sequence). CDR3 nucleotides: TGTGCCAGCAGCTTAAGCGCAGGGACCGTCTCTGGAAACACCATATATTTT. It encodes CASSLSAGTVSGNTIYF.

The rearrangement joins TRBV20-1 to TRBJ1-4, with D hard to call. CDR3 length: 19 residues. The germline V and J ends were trimmed by 0 bases and 4 bases, with 24 bases remaining between them. Germline CDR1 is DFQATT and CDR2 is SNEGSKA (reference sequence). The CDR3, as DNA: TGCAGTGCTAGAGATCTCGACTATCGTGCCGGGAACAGTAATGAAAAACTGTTTTTT. Protein: CSARDLDYRAGNSNEKLFF.

This clonotype was detected many times. The chain uses TRBV2 and TRBJ1-4; D is uncertain. CDR1 and CDR2 (germline): SNHLY, FYNNEI. V gave up 7 bases and J gave up 7 bases, with 13 bases separating them. This CDR3 spans 13 amino acids. CDR3 sequence reads: CASNTAPPEKLFF. For the CDR3, the DNA is TGTGCCAGCAACACAGCCCCCCCTGAAAAACTGTTTTTT.

Many counts were recorded for this clonotype. At one of its ends the junction is not consistent with the germline gene, which may arise from a read error. This chain connects TRBV9 to TRBJ1-4; the D gene is possibly TRBD1 (5 bases). The CDR3 sequence is 15 residues long. Germline loops: CDR1 SGDLS, CDR2 YYNGEE. The CDR3 DNA sequence: TGTGCCAGCAGGGTAGGGGACGCAACTAATGAAAAACTGTTTTTT. It yields the protein CASRVGDATNEKLFF.

This clonotype appeared a few times. The chain has TRBV9 and TRBJ2-2; 10 nucleotides align to TRBD2. V gave up 2 bases and J gave up 6 bases; unmatched junction bases: 4. The CDR3 is 15 residues long. Germline CDR1 is SGDLS and CDR2 is YYNGEE. For the CDR3, the DNA is TGTGCCAGCAGCGTCGGGACTAGCGTCCCCGGGGAGCTGTTTTTT. Protein product: CASSVGTSVPGELFF.

In its sample, this clonotype was seen many times. The genes are TRBV10-3 and TRBJ2-5; 7 nucleotides line up with TRBD2. CDR1 and CDR2 from the germline V gene are ENHRY and SYGVKD. V lost 1 base to trimming and J lost 4 bases; unmatched junction nucleotides: 3. There are 14 residues in the CDR3. The CDR3 is CAISELREAETQYF. DNA for the CDR3: TGTGCCATCAGTGAGTTACGGGAGGCAGAGACCCAGTACTTC.

A note on this clonotype: Possible read error: a much larger clone is one base away. V is TRBV6-5 and J is TRBJ1-5, with D perhaps TRBD1 (5 bases). Germline CDR1 is MNHEY and CDR2 is SVGAGI. This CDR3 is 13 amino acids long. V gave up 7 bases and J gave up 0 bases, with 7 bases separating them. The CDR3 bases are TGTGCCAGCATGAGGGGTAGCAATCAGCCCCAGCATTTT. This encodes CASMRGSNQPQHF.

This chain uses TRBV7-9 with TRBJ2-7; weak D call: TRBD1 (5 bases). V was cut by 4 bases and J by 8 bases, with 6 bases left in between. Looked up from germline, CDR1 is SEHNR and CDR2 is FQNEAQ (reference sequence). This CDR3 spans 10 amino acids. This chain's CDR3 is CASSWGKQYF. The CDR3 DNA sequence: TGTGCCAGCAGCTGGGGCAAGCAGTACTTC.

The chain employs TRBV14 and TRBJ2-3; possible D gene TRBD2, 5 bases. This CDR3 spans 15 amino acids. Germline V gives CDR1 SGHDN, CDR2 FVKESK. The V end lost 4 bases, the J end lost 4 bases, and 15 bases lay between the germline ends. CDR3 residues: CASSPIGRGPDTQYF. CDR3 DNA sequence: TGTGCCAGCAGCCCGATTGGGAGAGGGCCAGATACGCAGTATTTT.

This clonotype was counted between two and nine times. This CDR3 is CASSYRQGGQYGYTF. CDR3 sequence (DNA): TGTGCCAGCAGTTACCGACAGGGTGGCCAGTATGGCTACACCTTC. The chain has TRBV25-1 and TRBJ1-2; 7 bases are a match to TRBD1. With 5 bases clipped from V and 5 bases from J, the junction kept 11 bases outside the gene matches. The CDR3 contains 15 residues. Germline values: CDR1 MGHDK, CDR2 SYGVNS.

This clonotype was picked up a small number of times. This rearrangement joins TRBV27 to TRBJ1-2, with 7 bases identical to TRBD1. The CDR3 loop spans 15 amino acids. The germline CDR1 and CDR2 sequences are MNHEY and SMNVEV (reference sequence). The V and J ends lost 2 bases and 5 bases, in that order; junction bases with no gene match: 8. CDR3 protein: CASSLNPDRRYGYTF. CDR3 coding DNA: TGTGCCAGCAGTTTAAATCCGGACAGGCGTTATGGCTACACCTTC.

This chain links TRBV12-3 or TRBV12-4 with TRBJ2-3, with 8 bases matching TRBD1. The trim removed 5 bases at V and 0 bases at J, leaving 7 bases unmatched. CDR3 length: 16 residues. The CDR3 nucleotides read TGTGCCAGCAGTCCGCGGACAGGGCCGAGCACAGATACGCAGTATTTT. This encodes CASSPRTGPSTDTQYF.

This clonotype has more than one count but fewer than ten. This sequence joins TRBV28 and TRBJ2-7; 15 bases are a match to TRBD2. From germline, CDR1 is MDHEN and CDR2 SYDVKM. The CDR3 covers 16 residues. V gave up 5 bases and J gave up 3 bases; unmatched junction bases: 5. The CDR3 DNA reads TGTGCCAGCAGTGCGCCGGGACTAGCGGGGGGCTACGAGCAGTACTTC. This sequence encodes CASSAPGLAGGYEQYF.

Many counts were recorded for this clonotype. V gene TRBV7-9 combines with J gene TRBJ1-3; D is undetermined. The CDR3 is 17 amino acids. The ends were cut back, 6 bases at V and 0 bases at J, with 18 bases in the middle. CDR1 and CDR2 from the germline V gene are SEHNR and FQNEAQ (reference sequence). In nucleotides, the CDR3 is TGTGCCAGCAGGCGACCTCCCGAAGGAAGCTCTGGAAACACCATATATTTT. Protein sequence: CASRRPPEGSSGNTIYF.

With respect to this clonotype: The junction departs from the called germline gene at one end, perhaps through a read error. The chain combines TRBV20-1 with TRBJ1-1; D is ambiguous. Germline V gives CDR1 DFQATT, CDR2 SNEGSKA (reference sequence). This CDR3 contains 12 residues. CDR3 loop: CSARDLQAEALF. The CDR3 nucleotides are TGCAGTGCTAGAGATTTGCAGGCCGAAGCTCTCTTT.

This clonotype occurred many times. The chain uses TRBV7-9 and TRBJ1-4; D is uncertain. Trimming removed 4 bases at V and 7 bases at J, with 16 bases between. The germline gives CDR1 SEHNR, CDR2 FQNEAQ (reference sequence). The CDR3 length is 15 residues. The CDR3 here is CASSSGIQRGEKLFF. DNA for the CDR3: TGTGCCAGCAGCTCGGGTATCCAAAGAGGTGAAAAACTGTTTTTT.

CDR3 protein: CSARGQGWDYTF. The DNA for the CDR3 is TGCAGTGCTAGGGGACAGGGATGGGACTACACCTTC. This rearrangement joins TRBV20-1 to TRBJ1-2, with 9 nucleotides matching TRBD1. The germline CDR1 and CDR2 sequences are DFQATT and SNEGSKA (reference sequence). This CDR3 is 12 amino acids long. J was trimmed by 10 bases and V by 3 bases; bases with no gene match: 6.